This TCR beta chain was sequenced for a study of PD-1 blockade in classical Hodgkin lymphoma. Findings of the study overall: Compared with healthy donors, newly diagnosed patients reportedly showed lower baseline TCR diversity.

This CDR3 has 16 amino acids. The germline V and J ends were trimmed by 6 bases and 3 bases, with 19 bases remaining between them. Germline V gives CDR1 MNHEY, CDR2 SMNVEV (reference sequence). This table comes from immunoSEQ multiplex PCR, and its TCRdb copy is limited to in-frame clones, with some not included. The sample lists about 36,000 clones; approximately 70% were seen once. In every patient, relapse followed autologous stem cell transplantation, while exposure to brentuximab vedotin differed. In regard to this clone: The target antigen is unknown.

The V call is TRBV27, the J call TRBJ2-3; a possible D gene is TRBD2 (7 bases). This TCR came from a human donor with classical Hodgkin lymphoma. The sequencing here drew on peripheral blood mononuclear cells (PBMCs), taken before the second cycle of nivolumab. The CDR3 reads CASSSSGGYVTDTQYF. The CDR3 DNA reads as TGTGCCAGCAGCTCTTCGGGGGGCTATGTGACAGATACGCAGTATTTT.